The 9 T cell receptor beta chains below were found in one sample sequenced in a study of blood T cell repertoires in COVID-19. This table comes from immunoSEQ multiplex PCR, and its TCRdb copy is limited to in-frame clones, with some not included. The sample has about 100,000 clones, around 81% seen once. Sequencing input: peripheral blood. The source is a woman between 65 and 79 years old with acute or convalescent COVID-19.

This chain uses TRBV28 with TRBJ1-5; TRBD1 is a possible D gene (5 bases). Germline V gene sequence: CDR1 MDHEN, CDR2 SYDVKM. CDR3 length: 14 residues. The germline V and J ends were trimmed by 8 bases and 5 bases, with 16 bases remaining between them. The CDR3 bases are TGTGCCAGCTACCTCGGGACTGACGATCAGCCCCAGCATTTT. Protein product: CASYLGTDDQPQHF.

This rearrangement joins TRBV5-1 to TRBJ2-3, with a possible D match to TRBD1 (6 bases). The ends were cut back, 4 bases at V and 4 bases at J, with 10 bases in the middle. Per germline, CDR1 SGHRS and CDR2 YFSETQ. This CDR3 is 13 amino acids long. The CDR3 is CASSPDSPDTQYF. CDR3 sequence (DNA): TGCGCCAGCAGCCCGGACAGCCCAGATACGCAGTATTTT.

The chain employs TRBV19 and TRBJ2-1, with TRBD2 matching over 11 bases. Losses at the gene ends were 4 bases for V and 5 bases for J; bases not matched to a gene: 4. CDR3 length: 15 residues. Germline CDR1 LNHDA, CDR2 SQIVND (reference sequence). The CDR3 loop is CASSKTSGSNNEQFF. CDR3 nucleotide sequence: TGTGCCAGTAGTAAAACTAGCGGGAGTAACAATGAGCAGTTCTTC.

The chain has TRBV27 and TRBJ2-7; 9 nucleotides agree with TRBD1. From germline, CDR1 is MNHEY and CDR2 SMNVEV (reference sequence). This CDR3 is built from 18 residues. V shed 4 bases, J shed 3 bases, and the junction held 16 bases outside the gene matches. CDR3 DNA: TGTGCCAGCAGTTCCACCATCCCTGGACAGGGGAGTGACTACGAGCAGTACTTC. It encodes CASSSTIPGQGSDYEQYF.

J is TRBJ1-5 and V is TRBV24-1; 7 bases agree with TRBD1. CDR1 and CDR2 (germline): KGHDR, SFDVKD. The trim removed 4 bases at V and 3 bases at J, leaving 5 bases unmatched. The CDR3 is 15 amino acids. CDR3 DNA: TGTGCCACCAGTGACCCGGGACAGTACAATCAGCCCCAGCATTTT. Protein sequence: CATSDPGQYNQPQHF.

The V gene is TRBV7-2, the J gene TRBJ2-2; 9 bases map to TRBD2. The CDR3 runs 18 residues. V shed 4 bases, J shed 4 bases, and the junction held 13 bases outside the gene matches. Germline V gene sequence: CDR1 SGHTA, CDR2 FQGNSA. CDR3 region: CASSSGRAGGPPTGELFF. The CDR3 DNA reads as TGTGCCAGCAGCTCGGGCCGGGCGGGGGGGCCCCCCACCGGGGAGCTGTTTTTT.

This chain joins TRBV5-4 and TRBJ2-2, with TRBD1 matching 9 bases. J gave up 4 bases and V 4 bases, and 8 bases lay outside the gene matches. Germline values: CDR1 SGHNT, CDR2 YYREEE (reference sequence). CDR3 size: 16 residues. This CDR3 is CASSRSGTGSTGELFF. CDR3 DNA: TGTGCCAGCAGCCGGTCCGGGACAGGGAGCACCGGGGAGCTGTTTTTT.

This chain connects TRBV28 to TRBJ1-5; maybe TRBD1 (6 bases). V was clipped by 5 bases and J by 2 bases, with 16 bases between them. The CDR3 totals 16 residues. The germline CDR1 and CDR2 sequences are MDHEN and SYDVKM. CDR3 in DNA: TGTGCCAGCAGTGTGAGACAGGTCTATGGCAATCAGCCCCAGCATTTT. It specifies CASSVRQVYGNQPQHF.

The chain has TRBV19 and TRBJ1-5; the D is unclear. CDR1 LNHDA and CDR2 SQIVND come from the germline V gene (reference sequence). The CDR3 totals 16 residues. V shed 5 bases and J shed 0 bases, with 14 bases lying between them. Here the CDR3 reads CASSPWSGDSNQPQHF. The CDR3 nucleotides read TGTGCCAGTAGTCCCTGGTCCGGGGATAGCAATCAGCCCCAGCATTTT.